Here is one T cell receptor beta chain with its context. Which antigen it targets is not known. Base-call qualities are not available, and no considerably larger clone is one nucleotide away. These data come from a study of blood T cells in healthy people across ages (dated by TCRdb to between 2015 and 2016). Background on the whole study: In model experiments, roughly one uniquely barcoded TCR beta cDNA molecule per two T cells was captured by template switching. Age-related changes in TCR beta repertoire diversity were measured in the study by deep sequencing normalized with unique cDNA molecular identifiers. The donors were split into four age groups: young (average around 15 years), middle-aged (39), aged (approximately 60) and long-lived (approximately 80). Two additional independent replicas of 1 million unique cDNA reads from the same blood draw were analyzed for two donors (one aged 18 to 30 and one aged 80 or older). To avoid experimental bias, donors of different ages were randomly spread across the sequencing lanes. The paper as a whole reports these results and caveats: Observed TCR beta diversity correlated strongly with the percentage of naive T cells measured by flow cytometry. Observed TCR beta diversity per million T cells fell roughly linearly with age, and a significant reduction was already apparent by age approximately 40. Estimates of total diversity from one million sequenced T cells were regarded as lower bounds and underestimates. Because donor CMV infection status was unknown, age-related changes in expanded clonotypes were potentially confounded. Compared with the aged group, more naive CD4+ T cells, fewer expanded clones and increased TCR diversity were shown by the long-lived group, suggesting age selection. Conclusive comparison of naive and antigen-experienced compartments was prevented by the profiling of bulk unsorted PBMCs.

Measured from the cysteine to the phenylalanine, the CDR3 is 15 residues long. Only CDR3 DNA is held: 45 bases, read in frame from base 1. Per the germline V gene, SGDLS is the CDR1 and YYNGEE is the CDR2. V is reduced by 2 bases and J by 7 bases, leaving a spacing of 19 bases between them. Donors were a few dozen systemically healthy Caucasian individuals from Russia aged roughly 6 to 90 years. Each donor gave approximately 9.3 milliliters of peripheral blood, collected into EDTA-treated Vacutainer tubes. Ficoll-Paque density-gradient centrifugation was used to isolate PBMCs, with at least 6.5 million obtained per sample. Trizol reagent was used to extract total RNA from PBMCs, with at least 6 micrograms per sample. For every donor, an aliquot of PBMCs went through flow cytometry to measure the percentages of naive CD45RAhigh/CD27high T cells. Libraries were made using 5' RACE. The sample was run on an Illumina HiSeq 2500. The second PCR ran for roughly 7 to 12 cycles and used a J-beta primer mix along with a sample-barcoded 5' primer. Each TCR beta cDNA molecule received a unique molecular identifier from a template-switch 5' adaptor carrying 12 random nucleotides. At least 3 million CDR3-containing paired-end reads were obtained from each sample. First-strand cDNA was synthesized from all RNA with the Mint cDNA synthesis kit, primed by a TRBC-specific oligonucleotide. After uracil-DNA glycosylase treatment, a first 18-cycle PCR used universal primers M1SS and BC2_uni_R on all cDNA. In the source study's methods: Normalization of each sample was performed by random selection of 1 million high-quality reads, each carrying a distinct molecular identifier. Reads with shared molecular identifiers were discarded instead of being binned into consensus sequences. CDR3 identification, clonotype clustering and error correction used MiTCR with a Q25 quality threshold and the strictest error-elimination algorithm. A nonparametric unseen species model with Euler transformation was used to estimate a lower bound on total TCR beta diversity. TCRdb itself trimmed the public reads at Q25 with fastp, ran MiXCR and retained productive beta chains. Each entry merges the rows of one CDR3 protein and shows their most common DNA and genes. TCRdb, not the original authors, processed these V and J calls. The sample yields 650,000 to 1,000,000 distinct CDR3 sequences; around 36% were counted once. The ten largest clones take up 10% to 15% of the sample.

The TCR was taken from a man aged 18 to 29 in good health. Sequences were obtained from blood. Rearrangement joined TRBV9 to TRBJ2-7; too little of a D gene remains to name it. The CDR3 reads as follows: CASSVEGQGYNEQYF. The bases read TGTGCCAGCAGCGTGGAAGGGCAAGGCTACAATGAGCAGTACTTC.